This record looks at one TCR beta chain sequence and its context. The data derive from a study of blood T cell repertoires in COVID-19. On the study more broadly: COVID-19 samples from acute and convalescent phases originated in the United States, Italy and Spain. Sources were T cells, B-cell-depleted T cells, or PBMCs; the material itself was cDNA or gDNA.

The CDR3 consists of 14 residues. V dropped 8 bases and J dropped 4 bases, with 17 bases sitting between them. Per the germline V gene, CDR1 is LNHNV and CDR2 is YYDKDF (reference sequence). How the authors handled the data: Amplifying reference gene primers gave estimates of nucleated cell counts. Profiled with immunoSEQ multiplex PCR; TCRdb holds only in-frame clones, not every one. The DNA was the basis for D and trimming; V, J and clone size are from that table. The data hold roughly 100,000 clones, with approximately 90% observed a single time. The source is a man aged 50 to 60 with active COVID-19. The V gene is TRBV15, the J gene TRBJ1-1, with D possibly matching TRBD1 (5 bases). Sequenced: peripheral blood. CDR3: CATVFRGGSTEAFF. Written as DNA, the CDR3 is TGTGCCACCGTTTTTAGGGGAGGGAGCACTGAAGCTTTCTTT.